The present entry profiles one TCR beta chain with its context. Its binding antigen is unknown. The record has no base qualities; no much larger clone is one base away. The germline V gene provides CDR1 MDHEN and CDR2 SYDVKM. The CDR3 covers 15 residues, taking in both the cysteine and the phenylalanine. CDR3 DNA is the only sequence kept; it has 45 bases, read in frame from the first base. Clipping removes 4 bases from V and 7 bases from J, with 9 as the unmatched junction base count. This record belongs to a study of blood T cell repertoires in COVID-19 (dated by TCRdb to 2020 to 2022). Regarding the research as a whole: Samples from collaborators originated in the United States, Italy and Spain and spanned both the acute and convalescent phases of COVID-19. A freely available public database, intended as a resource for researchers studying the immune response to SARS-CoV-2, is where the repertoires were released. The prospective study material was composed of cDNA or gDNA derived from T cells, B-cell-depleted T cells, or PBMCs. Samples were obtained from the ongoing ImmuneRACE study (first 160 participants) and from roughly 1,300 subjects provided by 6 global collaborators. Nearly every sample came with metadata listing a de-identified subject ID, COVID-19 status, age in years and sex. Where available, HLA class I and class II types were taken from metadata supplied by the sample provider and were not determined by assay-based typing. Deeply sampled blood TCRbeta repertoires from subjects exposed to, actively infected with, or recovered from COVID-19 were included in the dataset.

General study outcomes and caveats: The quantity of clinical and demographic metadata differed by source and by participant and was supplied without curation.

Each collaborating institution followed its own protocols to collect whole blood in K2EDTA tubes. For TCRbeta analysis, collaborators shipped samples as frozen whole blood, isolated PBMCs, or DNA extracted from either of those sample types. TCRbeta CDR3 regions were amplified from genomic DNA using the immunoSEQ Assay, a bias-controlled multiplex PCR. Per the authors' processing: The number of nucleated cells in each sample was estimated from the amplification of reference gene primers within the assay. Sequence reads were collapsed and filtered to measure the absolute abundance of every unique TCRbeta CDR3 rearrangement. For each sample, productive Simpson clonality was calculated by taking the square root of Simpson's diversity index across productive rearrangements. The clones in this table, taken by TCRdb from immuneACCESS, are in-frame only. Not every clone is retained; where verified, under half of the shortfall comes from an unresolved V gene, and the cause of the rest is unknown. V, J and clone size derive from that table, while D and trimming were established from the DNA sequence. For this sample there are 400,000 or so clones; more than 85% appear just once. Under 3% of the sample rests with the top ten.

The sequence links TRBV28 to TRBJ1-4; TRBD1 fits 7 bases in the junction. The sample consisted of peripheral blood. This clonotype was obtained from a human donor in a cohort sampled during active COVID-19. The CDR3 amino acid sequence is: CASSSRTGNSEKLFF. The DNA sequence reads TGTGCCAGCAGTTCTCGGACAGGAAACTCTGAAAAACTGTTTTTT.